This T cell receptor beta chain was retrieved from a study of graft-versus-host responses after intestinal transplantation. About the study: Transplant recipients had multivisceral, liver-intestinal, or isolated intestinal grafts. All of the recipients had induction that used anti-thymocyte globulin, then tacrolimus and steroids for 2 to 3 years.

TCRdb's table, derived via immunoSEQ multiplex PCR, lists solely in-frame clones and lacks some. The data hold 90,000 to 100,000 clones, with 86% observed a single time. Notes on this clone: The antigen remains undetermined.

Study-wide results and caveats: Where graft-donor T cell macrochimerism was present, patients had high graft-versus-host to host-versus-graft clonal ratios in allografts. Recipient marrow held GvH clones, some first seen in ileum or blood.

The receptor comes from a human patient who received an intestinal transplant, so some T cells may come from the graft donor. The sequenced sample was PBMCs, obtained 255 days after intestinal transplant.

CDR3 loop: CASSLDTNTEAFF. For the CDR3, the DNA is TGTGCCAGCAGCCTGGACACGAACACTGAAGCTTTCTTT. The chain uses TRBV7-3 and TRBJ1-1, with a tentative D call TRBD1 (5 bases). V was shortened by 5 bases and J by 1 base, with 8 bases between the two germline ends. This CDR3 spans 13 amino acids. Per the germline V gene, CDR1 is SGHTA and CDR2 is FQGTGA.